This paragraph covers one T cell receptor (beta chain) sequence. Its antigen remains unknown. A second PCR of 7 to 11 cycles used a sample-barcoded 5' primer and a J-beta primer mix. Each cDNA molecule was tagged by a template-switch adaptor that had 12 random nucleotides. TCRdb analysed the 5' RACE reads with MiXCR anew, one entry per CDR3 protein. The data contain fewer than 750,000 distinct CDR3 sequences, 40% to 65% of them seen just once; the ten biggest clones take up about 13%. The source of the sample is a study of blood T cells in healthy people across ages. The study, taken as a whole, reports: Changes seen in expanded clonotypes were possibly confounded by donor CMV status left unknown. TCR beta diversity was tightly associated with the proportion of naive T cells. While age rose, TCR beta diversity per million T cells dropped in a roughly linear way.

Germline V lookup: CDR1 MNHEY, CDR2 SMNVEV (reference sequence). This CDR3 is built from 12 residues. V gave up 7 bases and J gave up 10 bases, with 11 bases separating them. This chain connects TRBV27 to TRBJ1-6; tentatively, D is TRBD1 (6 bases). The sequencing sample was made of blood. The TCR was taken from a woman older than 75 in good health. CDR3 loop: CASKGGGSPLHF. CDR3 nucleotides: TGTGCCAGCAAAGGAGGGGGATCACCCCTCCACTTT.